This T cell receptor (beta chain) was captured by sequencing in a study of OX40 agonist ivuxolimab in advanced cancers. At the level of the study: Patients with hepatocellular carcinoma, melanoma, renal cell or head and neck cancer made up the dose-escalation patients. A mean age of 60 years, range about 20 to 85, was recorded, and 80% to 90% were male. Study-level findings and limits: The expanded peripheral T cells' antigen specificity was not determined.

Clones were read by immunoSEQ multiplex PCR, and TCRdb kept only the in-frame ones, dropping some. The table includes about 110,000 clones, 75% to 95% detected once. The CDR3 has 14 amino acids. Germline CDR1 SGHVS, CDR2 FQNEAQ. V lost 5 bases to trimming and J lost 1 base, with 11 bases between them. A note on this clone: What it binds is unknown.

Sample: CD4+ or CD8+ T cells sorted from blood, taken in a trial of the OX40 agonist ivuxolimab. This receptor was identified in an adult with an advanced solid tumor such as melanoma, head and neck, liver or kidney cancer. The chain is built from TRBV7-8 and TRBJ1-2; D is ambiguous. The CDR3 DNA follows: TGTGCCAGCAGCCCCGGGGTAAATAACTATGGCTACACCTTC. Its protein product is CASSPGVNNYGYTF.